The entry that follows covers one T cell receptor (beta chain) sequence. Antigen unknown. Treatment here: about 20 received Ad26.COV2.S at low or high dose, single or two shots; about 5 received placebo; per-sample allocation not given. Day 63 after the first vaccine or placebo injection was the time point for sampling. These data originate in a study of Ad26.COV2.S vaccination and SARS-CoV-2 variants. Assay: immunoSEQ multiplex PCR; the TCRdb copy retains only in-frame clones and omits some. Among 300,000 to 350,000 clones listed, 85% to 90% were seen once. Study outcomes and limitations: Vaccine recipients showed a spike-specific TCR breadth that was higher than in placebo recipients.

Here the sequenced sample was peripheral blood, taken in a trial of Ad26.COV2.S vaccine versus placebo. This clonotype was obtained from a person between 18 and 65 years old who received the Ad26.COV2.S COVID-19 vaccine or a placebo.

The CDR3 loop is CASSLETAGYYGYTF. The CDR3 coding sequence is TGTGCCAGCAGCTTGGAAACGGCAGGGTACTATGGCTACACCTTC. This chain uses TRBV5-6 with TRBJ1-2; tentative D call: TRBD1 (5 bases). Germline loops: CDR1 SGHDT, CDR2 YYEEEE. V was shortened by 0 bases and J by 3 bases, with 12 bases between the two germline ends. The length of the CDR3 is 15 residues. The full variable domain, rest sourced from reference TRBV5-6 and TRBJ1-2, is DAGVTQSPTHLIKTRGQQVTLRCSPKSGHDTVSWYQQALGQGPQFIFQYYEEEERQRGNFPDRFSGHQFPNYSSELNVNALLLGDSALYLCASSLETAGYYGYTFGSGTRLTVV.